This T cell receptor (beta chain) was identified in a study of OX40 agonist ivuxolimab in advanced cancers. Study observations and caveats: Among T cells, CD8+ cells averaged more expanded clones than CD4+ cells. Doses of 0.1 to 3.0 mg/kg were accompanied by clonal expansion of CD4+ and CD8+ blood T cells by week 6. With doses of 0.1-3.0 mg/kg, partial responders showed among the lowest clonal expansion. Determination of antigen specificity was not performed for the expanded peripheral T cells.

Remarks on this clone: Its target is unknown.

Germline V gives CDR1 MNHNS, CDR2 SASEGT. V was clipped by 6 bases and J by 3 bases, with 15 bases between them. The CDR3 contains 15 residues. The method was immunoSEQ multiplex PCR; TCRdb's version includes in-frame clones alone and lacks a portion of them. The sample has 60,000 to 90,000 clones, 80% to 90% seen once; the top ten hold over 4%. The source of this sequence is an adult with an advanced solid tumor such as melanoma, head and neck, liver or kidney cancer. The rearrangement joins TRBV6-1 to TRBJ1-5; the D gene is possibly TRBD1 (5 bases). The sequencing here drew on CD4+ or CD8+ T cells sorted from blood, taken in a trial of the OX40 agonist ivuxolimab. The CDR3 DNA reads TGTGCCAGCAGCGGGGATCGGGGGGTCAATCAGCCCCAGCATTTT. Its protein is CASSGDRGVNQPQHF.